This T cell receptor (beta chain) was captured in a study of T-cell memory formation after mild COVID-19. Looked up from germline, CDR1 is SEHNR and CDR2 is FQNEAQ (reference sequence). Trimming took 4 bases from V and 7 from J, leaving 11 bases between them. The CDR3 has 13 residues. TCRdb called the 5' RACE reads again in MiXCR, with one record for every CDR3 protein. The table lists over 300,000 distinct CDR3 sequences, around a fifth of them singletons, with 21% in the top ten. This clonotype showed up just a few times. The sequencing sample was made of PBMCs or a T cell subset sorted from them (not recorded which). The chain links TRBV7-9 to TRBJ2-1; D possibly uses TRBD1 or TRBD2 (5 bases each). The clonotype originates from a man younger than 35 who had mild COVID-19 (a few samples of this study predate the infection). Cell type and time point are not known. As DNA, the CDR3 is TGTGCCAGCAGCTCCTGGGACGTAAATGAGCAGTTCTTC. Its protein is CASSSWDVNEQFF.